The source of this T cell receptor beta chain is a study of cytomegalovirus exposure and HLA in healthy donors. PCR involved 60 Vbeta and 13 Jbeta primers. Profiling relied on immunoSEQ multiplex PCR, and the TCRdb table lists in-frame clones only, not all of them. The table has more than 150,000 clones, around 80% seen once. Regarding the study as a whole: Relative to equally common others, HLA-associated TCR beta chains showed greater clonal expansion in a later analysis.

Regarding this clone: As yet, its antigen is unknown.

The V segment lost 4 bases and the J segment 0 bases; nucleotides outside the gene matches: 11. The CDR3 loop spans 19 amino acids. Germline V gives CDR1 SGHRS, CDR2 YFSETQ. The clonotype was recovered from a woman in her 30s in good health and CMV-seronegative. The sample was PBMCs. This sequence joins TRBV5-1 and TRBJ2-6; 9 bases are shared with TRBD1. In DNA form, the CDR3 reads TGCGCCAGCAGCCCTTTCCCGGACAGGGGAATCTCTGGGGCCAACGTCCTGACTTTC. Protein product: CASSPFPDRGISGANVLTF.